This entry lists 29 T cell receptor beta chains sequenced from one sample in a study of CD8 T cells in ankylosing spondylitis. MiXCR, applied by TCRdb to the 5' RACE reads, yields one record per CDR3 protein. The sample records a few hundred thousand distinct CDR3 sequences, 10% to 13% being singletons. The sequencing sample was made of blood, either unsorted or a sorted T cell fraction (not recorded which). These receptors all stem from a male donor with ankylosing spondylitis or in good health (not recorded which).

This clonotype was seen ten or more times. V and J are TRBV7-9 and TRBJ2-1, with unresolved D. This CDR3 region has 12 residues. Trimming pared 1 base from V and 8 bases from J, leaving 6 bases between. Germline values: CDR1 SEHNR, CDR2 FQNEAQ (reference sequence). The CDR3 sequence is CASSLVVHEQFF. Here the CDR3 DNA reads TGTGCCAGCAGCTTAGTGGTCCATGAGCAGTTCTTC. The whole variable domain, filled in from reference TRBV7-9 and TRBJ2-1, reads DTGVSQNPRHKITKRGQNVTFRCDPISEHNRLYWYRQTLGQGPEFLTYFQNEAQLEKSRLLSDRFSAERPKGSFSTLEIQRTEQGDSAMYLCASSLVVHEQFFGPGTRLTVL.

This clonotype has more than one count but fewer than ten. V usage is TRBV5-1 and J usage is TRBJ2-1; D remains unclear. The germline V and J ends were trimmed by 0 bases and 8 bases, with 12 bases remaining between them. Looked up from germline, CDR1 is SGHRS and CDR2 is YFSETQ. CDR3 length: 14 amino acids. CDR3 residues: CASSLVASMDEQFF. The CDR3 DNA sequence: TGCGCCAGCAGCTTGGTGGCCAGTATGGATGAGCAGTTCTTC.

This clonotype was recorded a few times. V gene TRBV20-1 combines with J gene TRBJ2-3, with 9 bases identical to TRBD2. Trimming took 1 base from V and 1 from J; bases not matched to a gene: 3. The CDR3 has 15 residues. Germline lookup yields CDR1 DFQATT and CDR2 SNEGSKA (reference sequence). The CDR3 nucleotides are TGCAGTGCTAGAGTGCAGCGGGGGGGCACAGATACGCAGTATTTT. As protein: CSARVQRGGTDTQYF.

The chain uses TRBV5-1 and TRBJ1-1; D not certain. Germline V gene lookup returns CDR1 SGHRS and CDR2 YFSETQ. The ends were cut back, 5 bases at V and 5 bases at J, with 16 bases in the middle. CDR3 size: 14 residues. CDR3 nucleotides: TGCGCCAGCAGGCAGGAGTCAGGTTGGACTGAAGCTTTCTTT. Residues: CASRQESGWTEAFF. Filled out from reference TRBV5-1 and TRBJ1-1, the complete variable domain reads KAGVTQTPRYLIKTRGQQVTLSCSPISGHRSVSWYQQTPGQGLQFLFEYFSETQRNKGNFPGRFSGRQFSNSRSEMNVSTLELGDSALYLCASRQESGWTEAFFGQGTRLTVV.

This clonotype came up a few times. The rearrangement links TRBV9 to TRBJ2-3; TRBD2 matches 11 bases. Germline V gene sequence: CDR1 SGDLS, CDR2 YYNGEE. CDR3 length equals 18 residues. Trimming at V came to 4 bases and at J to 3 bases, leaving 13 bases not matched to a gene. CDR3 bases: TGTGCCAGCAGCTCGGCTGGTAGCGGGGGGGCGGGGACAGATACGCAGTATTTT. This sequence encodes CASSSAGSGGAGTDTQYF.

This clonotype was detected a few times. The chain has TRBV6-1 and TRBJ2-2; 7 bases are a match to TRBD2. V shed 7 bases, J shed 4 bases, and the junction held 12 bases outside the gene matches. The germline V gene has CDR1 MNHNS and CDR2 SASEGT. The CDR3 spans 16 residues. The CDR3 loop reads CASTAPGGGGTGELFF. The CDR3 bases are TGTGCCAGCACCGCCCCGGGTGGCGGGGGCACCGGGGAGCTGTTTTTT.

Only a few counts were recorded for this clonotype. The V call is TRBV20-1, the J call TRBJ1-4; D is uncertain. Deletions cut 6 bases from V and 13 bases from J, with 27 bases between. Germline CDR1 is DFQATT and CDR2 is SNEGSKA (reference sequence). This CDR3 contains 15 residues. The chain's CDR3 is CSAESPAPMTRVLFF. CDR3 bases: TGCAGTGCCGAGTCACCGGCACCTATGACTCGGGTACTGTTTTTT.

This clonotype appeared a few times. The chain has TRBV12-3 or TRBV12-4 and TRBJ2-7; 10 nucleotides agree with TRBD2. The ends lost 2 bases at V and 2 bases at J; junction bases unmatched: 3. The CDR3 length is 15 residues. CDR3 in amino acids: CASSLNSGGTYEQYF. Written as DNA, the CDR3 is TGTGCCAGCAGTTTAAATAGCGGGGGGACCTACGAGCAGTACTTC.

This clonotype was observed a few times. This sequence joins TRBV7-6 and TRBJ1-1, with D possibly matching TRBD1 (6 bases). The length of the CDR3 is 18 residues. V dropped 5 bases and J dropped 0 bases, with 22 bases sitting between them. Germline V gene sequence: CDR1 SGHVS, CDR2 FNYEAQ. CDR3 residues: CASSSTPGQHTLNTEAFF. CDR3 nucleotides: TGTGCCAGCAGCAGTACACCCGGACAGCATACCTTGAACACTGAAGCTTTCTTT. The entire variable domain, with the rest obtained from reference TRBV7-6 and TRBJ1-1, is as follows: GAGVSQSPRYKVTKRGQDVALRCDPISGHVSLYWYRQALGQGPEFLTYFNYEAQQDKSGLPNDRFSAERPEGSISTLTIQRTEQRDSAMYRCASSSTPGQHTLNTEAFFGQGTRLTVV.

Only a few counts were recorded for this clonotype. CDR3 coding DNA: TGTGCCAGCAGCCAAACGGGGGGGCCGGTAGATACGCAGTATTTT. Amino acid sequence: CASSQTGGPVDTQYF. This chain connects TRBV3-1 to TRBJ2-3, with 8 nucleotides matching TRBD2. The CDR3 is made up of 15 amino acids. Trimming took 2 bases from V and 5 from J; bases not matched to a gene: 6. CDR1 LGHDT and CDR2 YNNKEL come from the germline V gene (reference sequence).

This clonotype was seen at least ten times. The V call is TRBV5-1, the J call TRBJ1-1; 7 bases align to TRBD1. Germline assignment: CDR1 SGHRS and CDR2 YFSETQ. This CDR3 has 13 amino acids. The V and J ends lost 3 bases and 2 bases, in that order; junction bases with no gene match: 1. CDR3 nucleotide sequence: TGCGCCAGCAGCTGGGACAGTAACACTGAAGCTTTCTTT. Translating gives CASSWDSNTEAFF.

The chain links TRBV6-2 or TRBV6-3 to TRBJ2-6; D unresolved. Per germline, CDR1 MNHEY and CDR2 SVGEGT. The V and J ends lost 6 bases and 1 base respectively, with 4 bases between them. The CDR3 loop spans 13 amino acids. In DNA form, the CDR3 reads TGTGCCAGCAGCCGTTCTGGGGCCAACGTCCTGACTTTC. This sequence encodes CASSRSGANVLTF.

This clonotype occurred many times. The chain carries TRBV20-1 and TRBJ2-1; tentative D call: TRBD1 (5 bases). The germline V gene encodes CDR1 DFQATT and CDR2 SNEGSKA (reference sequence). CDR3 length: 13 residues. In DNA form, the CDR3 reads TGCACCCCGTCTGTAGGGGCGAGGAATGAGCAGTTCTTC. It encodes CTPSVGARNEQFF.

This clonotype appeared a few times. This chain links TRBV24-1 with TRBJ2-1; no clear D gene. Trimming left V 8 bases short and J 9 bases short, with 16 bases between. This CDR3 region has 13 residues. The germline V gene encodes CDR1 KGHDR and CDR2 SFDVKD. The CDR3 nucleotides read TGTGCCACCAAGGCCTCCCAGCGCAGTGAGCAGTTCTTC. Amino acids: CATKASQRSEQFF.

This clonotype was recorded many times. This chain connects TRBV20-1 to TRBJ2-2; D perhaps matches TRBD1 (5 bases). This CDR3 contains 13 residues. CDR1 DFQATT and CDR2 SNEGSKA come from the germline V gene (reference sequence). With 8 bases removed from V and 4 bases from J, the gap between germline ends came to 14 bases. CDR3 nucleotide sequence: TGCAGTTCCCAAAAACAGGCCACCGGGGAGCTGTTTTTT. It yields the protein CSSQKQATGELFF.

This clonotype was recorded at least ten times. The chain is built from TRBV3-1 and TRBJ2-3; no clear D gene. Germline loops: CDR1 LGHDT, CDR2 YNNKEL (reference sequence). This CDR3 is built from 13 residues. The germline V and J ends were trimmed by 8 bases and 0 bases, with 9 bases remaining between them. CDR3 region: CASQSSSTDTQYF. The DNA of the CDR3 is TGTGCCAGCCAGTCTTCTAGCACAGATACGCAGTATTTT.

This clonotype came up many times. This rearrangement joins TRBV5-1 to TRBJ2-3, with D possibly matching TRBD2 (6 bases). The length of the CDR3 is 14 residues. Trimming left V 4 bases short and J 0 bases short, with 9 bases between. Germline V gives CDR1 SGHRS, CDR2 YFSETQ. This CDR3 is CASSPGTSTDTQYF. The CDR3 DNA sequence: TGCGCCAGCAGCCCCGGGACTAGCACAGATACGCAGTATTTT.

This clonotype was seen many times. The chain employs TRBV5-5 and TRBJ2-3; D is ambiguous. Germline lookup yields CDR1 SGHKS and CDR2 YYEKEE (reference sequence). The CDR3 length is 13 residues. The ends were cut back, 0 bases at V and 5 bases at J, with 7 bases in the middle. The CDR3 spells CASSLDFEDTQYF. Written as DNA, the CDR3 is TGTGCCAGCAGCTTGGATTTTGAAGATACGCAGTATTTT.

The V call is TRBV5-1, the J call TRBJ2-7; D possibly matches TRBD1 or TRBD2 (6 bases each). Per the germline V gene, CDR1 is SGHRS and CDR2 is YFSETQ. Trimming cost V 4 bases and J 0 bases, with 17 bases left between them. The CDR3 extends over 16 amino acids. The CDR3 sequence: CASSLGGLPPSYEQYF. The CDR3 bases are TGCGCCAGCAGCCTTGGGGGGCTCCCGCCCTCCTACGAGCAGTACTTC.

This clonotype has more than one count but fewer than ten. The rearrangement links TRBV28 to TRBJ2-6; 9 positions match TRBD1. Germline lookup yields CDR1 MDHEN and CDR2 SYDVKM. V shed 4 bases, J shed 4 bases, and the junction held 8 bases outside the gene matches. The CDR3 covers 17 residues. The CDR3 nucleotides are TGTGCCAGCAGTTCAACGGGGACAGGGATCGGGGCCAACGTCCTGACTTTC. Translation gives CASSSTGTGIGANVLTF.

The chain has TRBV7-2 and TRBJ2-7, with a weak D call TRBD2 (6 bases). V lost 5 bases and J lost 2, with 16 bases in between. The CDR3 runs to 15 residues. CDR1 and CDR2 from the germline V gene are SGHTA and FQGNSA. CDR3: CASSPAGGATYEQYF. The CDR3 DNA reads TGTGCCAGCAGCCCAGCTGGAGGGGCGACCTACGAGCAGTACTTC.

This clonotype has a count of ten or more. V usage is TRBV12-3 or TRBV12-4 and J usage is TRBJ1-2, with 10 bases identical to TRBD1. CDR3 length: 14 amino acids. J was trimmed by 3 bases and V by 7 bases; bases with no gene match: 5. This chain's CDR3 is CASIPGTGDYGYTF. CDR3 bases: TGTGCCAGCATCCCCGGGACAGGGGACTATGGCTACACCTTC.

This clonotype has a count of ten or more. The chain combines TRBV5-6 with TRBJ2-3, with D unresolved. Between the trimmed V and J ends, which lost 0 bases and 5 bases, there was a span of 16 bases. The CDR3 runs to 16 residues. The germline V gene encodes CDR1 SGHDT and CDR2 YYEEEE. The CDR3 DNA reads as TGTGCCAGCAGCTTGGGATGGGCTAGGGCGCTAGATACGCAGTATTTT. Its translation is CASSLGWARALDTQYF. Full variable domain (missing parts from reference TRBV5-6 and TRBJ2-3): DAGVTQSPTHLIKTRGQQVTLRCSPKSGHDTVSWYQQALGQGPQFIFQYYEEEERQRGNFPDRFSGHQFPNYSSELNVNALLLGDSALYLCASSLGWARALDTQYFGPGTRLTVL.

This clonotype was recorded at least ten times. The chain uses TRBV27 and TRBJ2-7; 7 nucleotides agree with TRBD1. The CDR3 has 11 amino acids. Germline CDR1 reads MNHEY; CDR2 reads SMNVEV (reference sequence). After removal of 4 bases from V and 6 bases from J, the junction contained 0 bases not matched to a gene. The CDR3 protein is CASSSGGEQYF. DNA for the CDR3: TGTGCCAGCAGTTCAGGGGGCGAGCAGTACTTC.

This clonotype was counted only a few times. J is TRBJ1-1 and V is TRBV5-1; D call uncertain. Germline CDR1 is SGHRS and CDR2 is YFSETQ. Between the trimmed V and J ends, which lost 4 bases and 4 bases, there was a span of 14 bases. The CDR3 runs to 14 residues. The CDR3 coding sequence is TGCGCCAGCAGCCCTGACCCCGGGAGCACTGAAGCTTTCTTT. Translating gives CASSPDPGSTEAFF.

This clonotype was seen repeatedly, ten times or more. The rearrangement joins TRBV7-3 to TRBJ2-3, with 8 bases fitting TRBD1. The V and J ends lost 4 bases and 0 bases, in that order; junction bases with no gene match: 6. The CDR3 covers 16 residues. The germline gives CDR1 SGHTA, CDR2 FQGTGA. CDR3 in amino acids: CASSSSWTGSTDTQYF. The CDR3 coding sequence is TGTGCCAGCAGCTCATCTTGGACAGGGAGCACAGATACGCAGTATTTT.

The chain employs TRBV30 and TRBJ1-2, with D possibly being TRBD1 (6 bases). The CDR3 has 13 residues. Per the germline V gene, CDR1 is GTSNPN and CDR2 is SVGIG (reference sequence). Deletions cut 1 base from V and 8 bases from J, with 14 bases between. The CDR3 nucleotides read TGTGCCTGGAGTGGAGGGACACCGACGGGCTACACCTTC. Amino acid sequence: CAWSGGTPTGYTF.

V and J are TRBV20-1 and TRBJ1-1; 10 nucleotides agree with TRBD1. J gave up 3 bases and V 5 bases, and 15 bases lay outside the gene matches. Germline V gene sequence: CDR1 DFQATT, CDR2 SNEGSKA (reference sequence). The CDR3 contains 17 residues. CDR3 amino acids: CSACRVTGGRGDTEAFF. CDR3 in DNA: TGCAGTGCTTGTCGGGTGACAGGGGGCCGGGGGGACACTGAAGCTTTCTTT.

This clonotype occurred a few times. The chain links TRBV24-1 to TRBJ2-5, with TRBD1 matching 10 bases. The CDR3 is 16 residues long. V trimming: 4 bases; J trimming: 5 bases; junction bases outside the gene matches: 9. Germline V gene data show CDR1 as KGHDR and CDR2 as SFDVKD. CDR3 coding DNA: TGTGCCACCAGTGAAATGGGACAGGGGAAGGTTGAGACCCAGTACTTC. Protein: CATSEMGQGKVETQYF.